This T cell receptor beta chain was sequenced for a study of siplizumab effects on memory and regulatory T cells. General study points: Siplizumab conditions gave an average of around 70% Treg-derived mappable alloreactive CD4+ clones, versus around 30% for controls. Unstimulated naive T cells seemed to show more diversity than memory cells did, and they also seemed to be among the major contributors to the alloresponse.

This CDR3 has 14 residues. Germline-derived CDR1 and CDR2 are SGHTS and YDEGEE. Trimming cost V 0 bases and J 5 bases, with 11 bases left between them. For a few donor pairs, CD4+ naive/memory and CD8+ naive/effector-memory/TEMRA unstimulated subsets were also sequenced. Every sample had roughly 9.1 x 10^4 of its TCR templates assayed. The assay was immunoSEQ multiplex PCR, and TCRdb's table has in-frame clones only and misses some. The table lists under 70,000 clones, roughly 85% of them singletons, with roughly 0.4% in the top ten. In this sample, this clone turned up once. As yet, its antigen is unknown.

The chain recombines TRBV5-8 with TRBJ1-1; D remains ambiguous. The source material was memory CD4+ T cells sorted from blood. The sequence was collected from a human donor in good health. The CDR3 DNA reads as TGTGCCAGCAGCTTGGGTTATGCGGGGACTGAAGCTTTCTTT. Its translation: CASSLGYAGTEAFF.